The clone carrying this T cell receptor (beta chain) was seen a handful of times. Antigen unknown. These data originate in a study of CD8+ T cells in alopecia areata. About the research overall: Oral tofacitinib, 5 to 10 mg twice daily, was given in an open-label trial. Dosing spanned 6 to 18 months on tofacitinib, then 6 months off drug.

Sequencing relied on a cDNA template that was reverse transcribed from extracted RNA. Some clones are missing from TCRdb's copy, which holds only in-frame ones; the method was immunoSEQ multiplex PCR. The sample consists of over 150,000 clones, less than 70% of them appearing once. The sample's treatment: oral pan-JAK inhibitor, 5-10 mg twice daily. Germline V gives CDR1 WNHNN, CDR2 SYGVQD (reference sequence). The length of the CDR3 is 13 residues. Trimming removed 0 bases from V and 6 bases from J, with 6 bases in between. Study findings and constraints: Sequence data from scalp samples additionally include resident alphabeta T cells of normal skin. Tofacitinib produced a significant decrease in scalp clonality and in expanded CD8+ clones among the top 100.

This clonotype was obtained from a human donor with alopecia areata. The sample here was CD4+ T cells sorted from blood, taken at week 24, from a patient treated with tofacitinib. V and J are TRBV10-1 and TRBJ2-1; no clear D. The CDR3 nucleotides read TGCGCCAGCAGTGAGTCATCCGCCAATGAGCAGTTCTTC. It translates to CASSESSANEQFF.